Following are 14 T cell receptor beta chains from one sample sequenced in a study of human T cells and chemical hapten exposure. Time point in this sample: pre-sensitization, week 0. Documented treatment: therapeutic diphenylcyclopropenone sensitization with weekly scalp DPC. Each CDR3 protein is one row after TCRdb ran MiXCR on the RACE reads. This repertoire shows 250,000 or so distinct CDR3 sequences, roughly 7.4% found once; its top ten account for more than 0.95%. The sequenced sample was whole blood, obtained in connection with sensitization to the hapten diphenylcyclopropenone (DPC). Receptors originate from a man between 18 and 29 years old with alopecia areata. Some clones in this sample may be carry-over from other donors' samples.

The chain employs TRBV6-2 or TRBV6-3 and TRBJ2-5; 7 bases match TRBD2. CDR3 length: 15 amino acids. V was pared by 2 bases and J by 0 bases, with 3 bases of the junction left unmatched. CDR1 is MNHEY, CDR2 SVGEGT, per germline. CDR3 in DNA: TGTGCCAGCAGTTACCTGGGAGGGAACCAAGAGACCCAGTACTTC. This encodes CASSYLGGNQETQYF.

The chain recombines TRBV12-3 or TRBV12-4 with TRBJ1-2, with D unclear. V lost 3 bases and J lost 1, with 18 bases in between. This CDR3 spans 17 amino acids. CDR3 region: CASSFLDLRSLNYGYTF. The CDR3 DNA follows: TGTGCCAGCAGTTTTTTAGATCTTCGGAGCCTTAACTATGGCTACACCTTC.

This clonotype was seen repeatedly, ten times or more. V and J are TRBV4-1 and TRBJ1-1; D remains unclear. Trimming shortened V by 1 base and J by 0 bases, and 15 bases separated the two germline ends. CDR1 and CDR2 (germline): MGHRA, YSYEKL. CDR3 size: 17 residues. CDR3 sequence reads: CASSQVVIWRVNTEAFF. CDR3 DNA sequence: TGCGCCAGCAGCCAAGTGGTGATCTGGAGGGTGAACACTGAAGCTTTCTTT.

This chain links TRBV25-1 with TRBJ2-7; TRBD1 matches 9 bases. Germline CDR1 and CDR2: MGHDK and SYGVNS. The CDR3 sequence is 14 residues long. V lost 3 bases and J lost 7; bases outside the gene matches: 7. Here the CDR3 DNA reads TGTGCCAGCAGTGACGGGGACAGGGTAAGAGAGCAGTACTTC. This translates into CASSDGDRVREQYF.

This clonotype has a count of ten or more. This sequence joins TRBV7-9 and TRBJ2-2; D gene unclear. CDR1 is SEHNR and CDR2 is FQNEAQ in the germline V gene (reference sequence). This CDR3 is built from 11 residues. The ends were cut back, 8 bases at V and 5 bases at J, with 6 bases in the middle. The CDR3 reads CASHGTGELFF. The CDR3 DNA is TGTGCCAGCCATGGGACCGGGGAGCTGTTTTTT. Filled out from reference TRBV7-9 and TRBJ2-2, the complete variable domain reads DTGVSQNPRHKITKRGQNVTFRCDPISEHNRLYWYRQTLGQGPEFLTYFQNEAQLEKSRLLSDRFSAERPKGSFSTLEIQRTEQGDSAMYLCASHGTGELFFGEGSRLTVL.

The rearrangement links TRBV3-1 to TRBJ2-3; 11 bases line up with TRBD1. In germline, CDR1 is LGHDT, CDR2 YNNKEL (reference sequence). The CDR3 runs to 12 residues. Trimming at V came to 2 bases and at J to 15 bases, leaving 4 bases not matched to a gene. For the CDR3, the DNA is TGTGCCAGCAGCCAAAAGGGACAGGGGGTTTATTTT. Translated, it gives CASSQKGQGVYF.

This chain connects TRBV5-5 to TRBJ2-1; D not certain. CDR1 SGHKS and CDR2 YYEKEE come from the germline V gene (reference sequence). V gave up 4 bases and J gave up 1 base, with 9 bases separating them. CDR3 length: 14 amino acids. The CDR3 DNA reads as TGTGCCAGCAGCAGCCCACCGTCCTACAATGAGCAGTTCTTC. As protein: CASSSPPSYNEQFF.

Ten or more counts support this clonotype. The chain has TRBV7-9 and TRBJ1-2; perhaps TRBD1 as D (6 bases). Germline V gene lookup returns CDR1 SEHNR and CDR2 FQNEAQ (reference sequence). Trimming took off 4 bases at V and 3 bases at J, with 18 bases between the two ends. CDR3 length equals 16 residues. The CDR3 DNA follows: TGTGCCAGCAGCTCGCCGGGGGCCGTGGCATACTATGGCTACACCTTC. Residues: CASSSPGAVAYYGYTF.

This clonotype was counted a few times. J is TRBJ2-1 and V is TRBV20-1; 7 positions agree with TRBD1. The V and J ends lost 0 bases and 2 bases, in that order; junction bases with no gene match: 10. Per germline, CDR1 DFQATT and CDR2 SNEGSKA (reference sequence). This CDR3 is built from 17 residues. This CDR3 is CSARDRTGTAPYNEQFF. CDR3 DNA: TGCAGTGCTAGAGATCGCACCGGGACAGCACCCTACAATGAGCAGTTCTTC.

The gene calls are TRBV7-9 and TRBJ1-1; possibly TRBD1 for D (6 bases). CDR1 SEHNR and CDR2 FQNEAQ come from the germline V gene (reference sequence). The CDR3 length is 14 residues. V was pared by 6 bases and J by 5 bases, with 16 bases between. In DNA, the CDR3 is TGTGCCAGCAGTTTATGGGGGGCGAGAACTGAAGCTTTCTTT. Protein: CASSLWGARTEAFF.

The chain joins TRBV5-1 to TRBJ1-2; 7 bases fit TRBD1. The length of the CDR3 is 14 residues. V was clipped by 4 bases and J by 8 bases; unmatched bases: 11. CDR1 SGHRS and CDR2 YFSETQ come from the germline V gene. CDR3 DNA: TGCGCCAGCAGCCGACAGGGTTCCATCGACGGCTACACCTTC. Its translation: CASSRQGSIDGYTF.

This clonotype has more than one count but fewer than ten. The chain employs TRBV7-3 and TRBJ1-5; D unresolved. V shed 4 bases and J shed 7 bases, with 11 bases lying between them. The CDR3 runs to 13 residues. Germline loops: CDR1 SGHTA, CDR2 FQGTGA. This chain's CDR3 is CASSYQFDQPQHF. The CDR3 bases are TGTGCCAGCAGCTACCAATTCGACCAGCCCCAGCATTTT.

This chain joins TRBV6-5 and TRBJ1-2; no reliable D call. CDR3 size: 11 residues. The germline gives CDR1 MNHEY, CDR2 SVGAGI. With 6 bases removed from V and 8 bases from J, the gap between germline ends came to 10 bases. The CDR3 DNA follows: TGTGCCAGCAGGATTGGGTCGGGCTACACCTTC. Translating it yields CASRIGSGYTF.

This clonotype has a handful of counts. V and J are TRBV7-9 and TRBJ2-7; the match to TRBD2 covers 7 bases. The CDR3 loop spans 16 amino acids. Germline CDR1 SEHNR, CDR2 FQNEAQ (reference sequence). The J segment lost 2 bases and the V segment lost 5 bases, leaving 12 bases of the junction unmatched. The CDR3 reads CASSQLQGRGTYEQYF. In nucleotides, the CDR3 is TGTGCCAGCAGCCAACTCCAAGGGCGGGGGACCTACGAGCAGTACTTC.